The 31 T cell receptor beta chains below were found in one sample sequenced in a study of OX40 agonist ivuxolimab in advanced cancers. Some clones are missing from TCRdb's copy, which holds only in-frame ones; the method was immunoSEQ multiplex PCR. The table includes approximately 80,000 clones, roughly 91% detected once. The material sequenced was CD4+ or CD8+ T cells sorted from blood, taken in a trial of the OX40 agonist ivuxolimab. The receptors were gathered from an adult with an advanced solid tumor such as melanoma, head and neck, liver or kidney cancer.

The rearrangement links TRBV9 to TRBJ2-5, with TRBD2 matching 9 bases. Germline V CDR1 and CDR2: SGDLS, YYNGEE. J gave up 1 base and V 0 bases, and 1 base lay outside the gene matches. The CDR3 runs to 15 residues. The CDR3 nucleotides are TGTGCCAGCAGCGTAGCAGCGGGGGGCCAAGAGACCCAGTACTTC. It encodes CASSVAAGGQETQYF.

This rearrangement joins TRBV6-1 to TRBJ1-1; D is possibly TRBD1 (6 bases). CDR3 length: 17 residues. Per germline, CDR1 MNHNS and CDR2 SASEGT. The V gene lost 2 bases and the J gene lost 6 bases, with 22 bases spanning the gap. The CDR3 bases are TGTGCCAGCAGTGAATACCCCCTATGGGGGCGCAGGGCTGAAGCTTTCTTT. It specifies CASSEYPLWGRRAEAFF.

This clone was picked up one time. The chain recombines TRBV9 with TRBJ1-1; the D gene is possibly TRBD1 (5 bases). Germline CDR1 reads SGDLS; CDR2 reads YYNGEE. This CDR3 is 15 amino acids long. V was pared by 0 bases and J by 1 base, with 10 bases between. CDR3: CASSVGGGANTEAFF. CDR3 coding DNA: TGTGCCAGCAGCGTAGGGGGAGGGGCGAACACTGAAGCTTTCTTT.

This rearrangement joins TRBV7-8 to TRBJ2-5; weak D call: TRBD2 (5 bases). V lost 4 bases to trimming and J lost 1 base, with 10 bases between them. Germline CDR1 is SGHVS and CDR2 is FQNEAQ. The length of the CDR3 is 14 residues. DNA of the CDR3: TGTGCCAGCAGCTCGAGGGTCTTCCAAGAGACCCAGTACTTC. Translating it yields CASSSRVFQETQYF.

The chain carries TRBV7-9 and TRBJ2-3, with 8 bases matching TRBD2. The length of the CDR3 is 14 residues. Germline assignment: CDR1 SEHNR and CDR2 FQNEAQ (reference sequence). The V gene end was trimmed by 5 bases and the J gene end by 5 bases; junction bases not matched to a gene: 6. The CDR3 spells CASSSPGGGDTQYF. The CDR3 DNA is TGTGCCAGCAGCAGCCCGGGGGGGGGAGATACGCAGTATTTT.

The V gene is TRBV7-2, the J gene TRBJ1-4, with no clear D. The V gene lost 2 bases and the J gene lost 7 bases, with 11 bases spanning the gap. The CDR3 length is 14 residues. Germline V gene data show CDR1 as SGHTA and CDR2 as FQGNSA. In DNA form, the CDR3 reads TGTGCCAGCAGCTTAAGTACCCTTGGTGAAAAACTGTTTTTT. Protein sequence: CASSLSTLGEKLFF. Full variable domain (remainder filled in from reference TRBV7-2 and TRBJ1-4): GAGVSQSPSNKVTEKGKDVELRCDPISGHTALYWYRQSLGQGLEFLIYFQGNSAPDKSGLPSDRFSAERTGGSVSTLTIQRTQQEDSAVYLCASSLSTLGEKLFFGSGTQLSVL.

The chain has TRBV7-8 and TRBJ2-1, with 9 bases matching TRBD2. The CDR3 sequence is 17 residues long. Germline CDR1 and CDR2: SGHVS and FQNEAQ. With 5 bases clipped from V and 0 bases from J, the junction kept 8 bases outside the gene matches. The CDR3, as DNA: TGTGCCAGCAGCAAGCCTCGGACTAGCGACTCCTACAATGAGCAGTTCTTC. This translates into CASSKPRTSDSYNEQFF.

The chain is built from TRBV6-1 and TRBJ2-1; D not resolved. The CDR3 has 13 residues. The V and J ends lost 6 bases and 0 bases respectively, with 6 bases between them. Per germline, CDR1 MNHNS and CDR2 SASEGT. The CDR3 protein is CASRQSSYNEQFF. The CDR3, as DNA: TGTGCCAGCAGACAAAGCTCCTACAATGAGCAGTTCTTC.

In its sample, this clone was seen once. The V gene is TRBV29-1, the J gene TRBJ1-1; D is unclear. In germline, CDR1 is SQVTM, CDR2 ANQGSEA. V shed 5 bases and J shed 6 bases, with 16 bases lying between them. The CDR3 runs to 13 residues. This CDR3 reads CSVLAPAWAEAFF. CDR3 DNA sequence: TGCAGCGTTCTGGCCCCTGCATGGGCTGAAGCTTTCTTT. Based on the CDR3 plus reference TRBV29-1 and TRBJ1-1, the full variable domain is SAVISQKPSRDICQRGTSLTIQCQVDSQVTMMFWYRQQPGQSLTLIATANQGSEATYESGFVIDKFPISRPNLTFSTLTVSNMSPEDSSIYLCSVLAPAWAEAFFGQGTRLTVV.

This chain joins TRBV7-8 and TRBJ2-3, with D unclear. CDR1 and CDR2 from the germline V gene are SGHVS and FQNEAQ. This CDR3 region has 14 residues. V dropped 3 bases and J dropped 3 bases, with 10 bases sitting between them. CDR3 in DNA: TGTGCCAGCAGCTTTCGAGAAGCAACAGATACGCAGTATTTT. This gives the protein CASSFREATDTQYF.

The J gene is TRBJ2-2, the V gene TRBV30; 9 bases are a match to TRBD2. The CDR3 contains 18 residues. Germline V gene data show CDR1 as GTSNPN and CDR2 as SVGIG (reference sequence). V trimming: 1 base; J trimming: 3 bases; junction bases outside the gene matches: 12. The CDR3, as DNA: TGTGCCTGGAGTGCCCCGCGCAGCGGGGGGCCTTACACCGGGGAGCTGTTTTTT. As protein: CAWSAPRSGGPYTGELFF.

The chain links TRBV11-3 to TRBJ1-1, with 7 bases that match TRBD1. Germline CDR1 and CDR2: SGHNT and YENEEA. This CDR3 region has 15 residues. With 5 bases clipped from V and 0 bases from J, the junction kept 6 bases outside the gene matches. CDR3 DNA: TGTGCCAGCAGCCCGTCGACAGGGATGAACACTGAAGCTTTCTTT. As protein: CASSPSTGMNTEAFF. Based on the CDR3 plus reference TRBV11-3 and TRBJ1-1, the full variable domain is EAGVVQSPRYKIIEKKQPVAFWCNPISGHNTLYWYLQNLGQGPELLIRYENEEAVDDSQLPKDRFSAERLKGVDSTLKIQPAELGDSAVYLCASSPSTGMNTEAFFGQGTRLTVV.

This CDR3 is CASTPTFGDEKLFF. The CDR3 coding sequence is TGTGCCAGCACCCCAACCTTCGGCGACGAAAAACTGTTTTTT. V usage is TRBV2 and J usage is TRBJ1-4, with unresolved D. CDR3 length: 14 amino acids. Germline values: CDR1 SNHLY, CDR2 FYNNEI. V was cut by 7 bases and J by 8 bases, with 17 bases left in between. The whole variable domain, remainder taken from reference TRBV2 and TRBJ1-4, is EPEVTQTPSHQVTQMGQEVILRCVPISNHLYFYWYRQILGQKVEFLVSFYNNEISEKSEIFDDQFSVERPDGSNFTLKIRSTKLEDSAMYFCASTPTFGDEKLFFGSGTQLSVL.

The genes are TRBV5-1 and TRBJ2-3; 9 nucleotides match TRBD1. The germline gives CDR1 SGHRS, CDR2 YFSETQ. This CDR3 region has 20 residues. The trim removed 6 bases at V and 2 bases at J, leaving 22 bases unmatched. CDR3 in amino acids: CASTPWETGGPSGSTDTQYF. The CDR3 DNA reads TGCGCCAGCACCCCTTGGGAGACAGGGGGTCCCTCTGGATCCACAGATACGCAGTATTTT.

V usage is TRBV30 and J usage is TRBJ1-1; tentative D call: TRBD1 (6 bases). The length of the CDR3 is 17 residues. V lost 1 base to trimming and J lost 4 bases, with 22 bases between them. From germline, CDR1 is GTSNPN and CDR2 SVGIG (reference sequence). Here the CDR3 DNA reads TGTGCCTGGAGTGGGGGGGCCCGAATCAGGGGTAGCACTGAAGCTTTCTTT. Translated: CAWSGGARIRGSTEAFF. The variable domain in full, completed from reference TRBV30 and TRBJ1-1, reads SQTIHQWPATLVQPVGSPLSLECTVEGTSNPNLYWYRQAAGRGLQLLFYSVGIGQISSEVPQNLSASRPQDRQFILSSKKLLLSDSGFYLCAWSGGARIRGSTEAFFGQGTRLTVV.

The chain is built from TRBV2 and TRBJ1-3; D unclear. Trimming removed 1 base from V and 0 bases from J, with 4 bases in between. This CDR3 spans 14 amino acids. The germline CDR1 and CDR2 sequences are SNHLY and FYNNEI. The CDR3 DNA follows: TGTGCCAGCAGTGAAGGGAGCTCTGGAAACACCATATATTTT. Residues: CASSEGSSGNTIYF. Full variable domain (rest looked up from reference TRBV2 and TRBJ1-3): EPEVTQTPSHQVTQMGQEVILRCVPISNHLYFYWYRQILGQKVEFLVSFYNNEISEKSEIFDDQFSVERPDGSNFTLKIRSTKLEDSAMYFCASSEGSSGNTIYFGEGSWLTVV.

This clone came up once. The CDR3 nucleotides are TGCAGTACTTTCGGGTATGGCTACACCTTC. It codes for CSTFGYGYTF. The J gene is TRBJ1-2, the V gene TRBV29-1; D ambiguous. The length of the CDR3 is 10 residues. The germline gives CDR1 SQVTM, CDR2 ANQGSEA.

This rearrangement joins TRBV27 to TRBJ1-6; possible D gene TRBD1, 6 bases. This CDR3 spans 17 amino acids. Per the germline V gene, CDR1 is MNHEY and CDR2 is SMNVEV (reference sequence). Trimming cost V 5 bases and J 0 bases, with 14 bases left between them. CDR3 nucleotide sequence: TGTGCCAGCAGTATCGGGGGCGGGAGCTCCTATAATTCACCCCTCCACTTT. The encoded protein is CASSIGGGSSYNSPLHF.

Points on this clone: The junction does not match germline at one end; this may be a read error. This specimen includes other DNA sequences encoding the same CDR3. CDR3 sequence (DNA): TGCGCCAGCAGCTTAAGGGGGCCGAATGAAAAACTGTTTTTT. It translates to CASSLRGPNEKLFF. This rearrangement joins TRBV5-6 to TRBJ1-4, with 7 bases aligning to TRBD1. Germline-derived CDR1 and CDR2 are SGHDT and YYEEEE. The CDR3 covers 14 residues. Complete variable domain (other parts from reference TRBV5-6 and TRBJ1-4): DAGVTQSPTHLIKTRGQQVTLRCSPKSGHDTVSWYQQALGQGPQFIFQYYEEEERQRGNFPDRFSGHQFPNYSSELNVNALLLGDSALYLCASSLRGPNEKLFFGSGTQLSVL.

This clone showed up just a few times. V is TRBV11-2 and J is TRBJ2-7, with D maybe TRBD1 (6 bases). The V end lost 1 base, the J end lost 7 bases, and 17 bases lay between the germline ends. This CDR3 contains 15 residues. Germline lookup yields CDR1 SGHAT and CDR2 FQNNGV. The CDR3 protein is CASSLGDRSDGEQYV. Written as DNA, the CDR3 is TGTGCCAGCAGCTTAGGAGACAGGTCTGATGGAGAGCAGTACGTC.

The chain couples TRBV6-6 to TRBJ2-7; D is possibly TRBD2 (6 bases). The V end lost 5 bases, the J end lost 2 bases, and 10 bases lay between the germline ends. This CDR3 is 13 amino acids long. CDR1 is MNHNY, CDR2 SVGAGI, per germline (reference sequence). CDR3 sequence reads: CASSRDSTYEQYF. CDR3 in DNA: TGTGCCAGCAGTCGGGACTCGACCTACGAGCAGTACTTC.

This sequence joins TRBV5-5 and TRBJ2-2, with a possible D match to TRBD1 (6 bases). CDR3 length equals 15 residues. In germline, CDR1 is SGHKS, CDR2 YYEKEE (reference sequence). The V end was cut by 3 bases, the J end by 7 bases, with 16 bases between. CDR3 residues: CASSSQLGAIGELFF. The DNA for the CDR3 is TGTGCCAGCAGCTCTCAGCTGGGGGCGATCGGGGAGCTGTTTTTT.

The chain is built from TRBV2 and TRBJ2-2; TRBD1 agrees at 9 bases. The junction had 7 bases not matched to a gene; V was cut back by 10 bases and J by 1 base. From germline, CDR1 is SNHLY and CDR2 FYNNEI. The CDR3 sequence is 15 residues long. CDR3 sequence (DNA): TGTGCCACCCAGGGGGACAGGGTGAACACCGGGGAGCTGTTTTTT. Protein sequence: CATQGDRVNTGELFF.

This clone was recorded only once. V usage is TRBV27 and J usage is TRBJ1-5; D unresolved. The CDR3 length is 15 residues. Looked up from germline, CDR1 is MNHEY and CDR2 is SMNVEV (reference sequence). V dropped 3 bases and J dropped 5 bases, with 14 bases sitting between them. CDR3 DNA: TGTGCCAGCAGTTTCGTGTCCGGAGGTGATCAGCCCCAGCATTTT. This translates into CASSFVSGGDQPQHF.

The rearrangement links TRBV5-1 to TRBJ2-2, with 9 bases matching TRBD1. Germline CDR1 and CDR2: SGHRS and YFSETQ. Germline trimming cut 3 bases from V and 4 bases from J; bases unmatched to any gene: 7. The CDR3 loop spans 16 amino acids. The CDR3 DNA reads TGCGCCAGCAGCTCCCCGCCGGGACAGGGCACCGGGGAGCTGTTTTTT. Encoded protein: CASSSPPGQGTGELFF.

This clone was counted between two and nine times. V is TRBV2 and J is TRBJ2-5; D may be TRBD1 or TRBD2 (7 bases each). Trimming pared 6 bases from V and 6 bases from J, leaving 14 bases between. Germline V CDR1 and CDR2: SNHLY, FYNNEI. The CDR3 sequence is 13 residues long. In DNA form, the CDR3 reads TGTGCCAGCAGGCCAGGGGGGGTAAAGACCCAGTACTTC. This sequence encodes CASRPGGVKTQYF.

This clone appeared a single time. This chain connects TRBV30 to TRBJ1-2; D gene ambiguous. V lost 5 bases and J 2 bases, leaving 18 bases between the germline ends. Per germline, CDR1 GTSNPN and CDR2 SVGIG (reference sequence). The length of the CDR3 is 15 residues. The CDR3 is CAWALGGEGNYGYTF. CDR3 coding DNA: TGTGCCTGGGCCCTGGGCGGGGAAGGGAACTATGGCTACACCTTC.

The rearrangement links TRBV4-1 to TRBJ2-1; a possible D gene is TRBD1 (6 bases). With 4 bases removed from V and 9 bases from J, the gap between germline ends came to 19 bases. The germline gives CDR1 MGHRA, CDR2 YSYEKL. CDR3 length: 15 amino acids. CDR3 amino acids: CASSPLPPGAGEQFF. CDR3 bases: TGCGCCAGCAGCCCCCTCCCCCCAGGGGCTGGTGAGCAGTTCTTC.

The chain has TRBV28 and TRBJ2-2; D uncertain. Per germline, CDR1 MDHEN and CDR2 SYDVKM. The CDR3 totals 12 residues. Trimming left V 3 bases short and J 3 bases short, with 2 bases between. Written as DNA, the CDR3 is TGTGCCAGCAGTTTGGACACCGGGGAGCTGTTTTTT. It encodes CASSLDTGELFF.

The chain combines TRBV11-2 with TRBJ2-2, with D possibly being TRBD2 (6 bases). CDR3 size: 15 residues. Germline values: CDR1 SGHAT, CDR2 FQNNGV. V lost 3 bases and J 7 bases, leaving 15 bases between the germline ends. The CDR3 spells CASSFWDSRNGELFF. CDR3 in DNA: TGTGCCAGCAGCTTTTGGGACTCCCGGAACGGGGAGCTGTTTTTT.

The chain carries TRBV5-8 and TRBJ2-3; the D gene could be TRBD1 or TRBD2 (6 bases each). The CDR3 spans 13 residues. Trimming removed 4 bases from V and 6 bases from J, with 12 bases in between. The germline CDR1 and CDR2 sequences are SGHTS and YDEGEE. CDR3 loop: CASSPQGGDTQYF. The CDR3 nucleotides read TGTGCCAGCAGCCCCCAAGGGGGGGATACGCAGTATTTT.